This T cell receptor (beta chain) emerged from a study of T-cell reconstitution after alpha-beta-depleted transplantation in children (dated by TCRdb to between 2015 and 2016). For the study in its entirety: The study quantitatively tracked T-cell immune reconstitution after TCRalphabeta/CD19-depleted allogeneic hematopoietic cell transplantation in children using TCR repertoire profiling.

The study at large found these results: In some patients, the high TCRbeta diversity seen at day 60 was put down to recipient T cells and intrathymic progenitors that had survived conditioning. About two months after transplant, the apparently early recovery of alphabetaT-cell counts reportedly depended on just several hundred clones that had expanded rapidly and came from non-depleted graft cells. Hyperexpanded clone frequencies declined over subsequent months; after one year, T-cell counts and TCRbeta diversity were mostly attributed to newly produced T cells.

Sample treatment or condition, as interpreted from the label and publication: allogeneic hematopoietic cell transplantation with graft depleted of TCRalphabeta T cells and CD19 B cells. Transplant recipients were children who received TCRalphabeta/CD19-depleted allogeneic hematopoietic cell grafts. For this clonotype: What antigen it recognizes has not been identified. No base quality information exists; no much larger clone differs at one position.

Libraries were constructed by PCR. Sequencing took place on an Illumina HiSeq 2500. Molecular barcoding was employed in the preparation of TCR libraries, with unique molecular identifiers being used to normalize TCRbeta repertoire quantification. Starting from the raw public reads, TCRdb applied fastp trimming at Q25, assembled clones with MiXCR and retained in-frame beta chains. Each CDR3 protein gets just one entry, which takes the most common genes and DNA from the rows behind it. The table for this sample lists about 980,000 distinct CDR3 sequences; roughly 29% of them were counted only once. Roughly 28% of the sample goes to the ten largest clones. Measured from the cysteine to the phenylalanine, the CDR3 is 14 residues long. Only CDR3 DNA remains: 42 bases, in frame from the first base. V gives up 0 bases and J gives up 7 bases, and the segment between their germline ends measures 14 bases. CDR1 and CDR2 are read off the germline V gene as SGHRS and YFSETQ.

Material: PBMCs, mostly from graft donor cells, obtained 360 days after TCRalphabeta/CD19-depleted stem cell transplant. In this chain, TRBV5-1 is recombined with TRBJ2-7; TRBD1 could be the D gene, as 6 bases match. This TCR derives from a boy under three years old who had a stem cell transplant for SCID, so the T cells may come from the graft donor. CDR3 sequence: CASSLEQGIGEQYF. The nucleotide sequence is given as TGCGCCAGCAGCTTGGAGCAGGGGATAGGGGAGCAGTACTTC.